This TCR beta chain was recorded in a study of cytomegalovirus exposure and HLA in healthy donors. Note on this clone: The antigen is not known.

PCR primers comprised 60 Vbeta and 13 Jbeta primers. The protocol was immunoSEQ multiplex PCR, while the TCRdb copy is restricted to in-frame clones and leaves out a portion. The table lists 150,000 or so clones, more than 75% of them singletons. General study points: The Asian-associated ancestry cluster reportedly had fewer N-insertions than the 666-donor mean in a later analysis. V- and J-gene trimming in TCR beta was tied to a missense DCLRE1C variant by an analysis performed later. Analyses of presence/absence relied on an assumption of roughly uniform sequencing depth across donors. There were several of the most significant clusters that appeared linked to common viral pathogens in a later analysis.

After removal of 6 bases from V and 2 bases from J, the junction contained 11 bases not matched to a gene. Per the germline V gene, CDR1 is MDHEN and CDR2 is SYDVKM. This CDR3 is built from 17 residues. The sequence was collected from a woman aged 40 to 50 in good health and CMV-seronegative. Sequencing was done on a sample of PBMCs. V is TRBV28 and J is TRBJ2-3, with 10 bases lining up with TRBD2. The CDR3 protein is CASSQQGGLAHTDTQYF. The CDR3 DNA reads TGTGCCAGCAGCCAACAGGGGGGACTAGCGCACACAGATACGCAGTATTTT.